This T cell receptor beta chain emerged from a study of regulatory T cells in long-lasting Graves disease. With respect to this clonotype: Its antigen is unidentified.

Study conclusions and caveats: The sample size was small, and this may have reduced accuracy.

Noted time point: newly diagnosed GD, antithyroid drugs for less than 3 months. From PBMCs, RNA was extracted and then used to make the TCR library. Libraries of TCR beta came from iRepertoire HTBI primers plus Arm-PCR of CDR3 regions. TCRdb re-derived calls from the multiplex PCR reads in MiXCR, one entry per CDR3 protein. This sample has around 470,000 distinct CDR3 sequences, with approximately 15% found just once. This CDR3 comprises 14 residues. Germline values: CDR1 MNHEY, CDR2 SMNVEV (reference sequence). With 7 bases removed from V and 6 bases from J, the gap between germline ends came to 19 bases. This same sample was also part of a study on T cells in Graves' hyperthyroidism and ophthalmopathy. That publication notes: HTBI primers were employed in a first-round RT-PCR of the TCR CDR3.

The material was peripheral blood mononuclear cells (PBMCs), obtained at new diagnosis, from a patient treated with antithyroid drugs. The V gene is TRBV27, the J gene TRBJ2-7; TRBD1 is a possible D gene (6 bases). The TCR sequence derives from a woman aged 45-60 years with Graves disease. CDR3 protein: CASTGDDRFGEQYF. CDR3 coding DNA: TGTGCCAGCACAGGGGATGACAGGTTCGGCGAGCAGTACTTC.